The 5 T cell receptor beta chains below all came from one sample that was sequenced in a study of T-cell reconstitution after alpha-beta-depleted transplantation in children (dated by TCRdb to the mid-2010s). The intended sense of this specimen's treatment or condition label: allogeneic hematopoietic cell transplantation with graft depleted of TCRalphabeta T cells and CD19 B cells. The library was built by means of PCR. Data came from an Illumina HiSeq 2500. To normalize quantification of the TCRbeta repertoire, the TCR libraries were built with molecular barcoding that relied on unique molecular identifiers. The raw public reads went through TCRdb reprocessing: fastp at Q25, MiXCR clone calling, in-frame beta chains kept. Every CDR3 protein is listed once, alongside the most common genes and DNA of its rows. The sample profile shows just over 200,000 distinct CDR3 sequences; roughly 8.3% of them were found once. The top ten clonotypes cover about 40% of the sample.

The specimen comprised PBMCs, mostly from graft donor cells, sampled 360 days after TCRalphabeta/CD19-depleted stem cell transplant. The receptor set was obtained from a male patient between 2 and 15 years old who had a stem cell transplant for acute myeloid leukemia, so the T cells may come from the graft donor.

The chain recombines TRBV12-3 or TRBV12-4 with TRBJ2-7; 12 bases are shared with TRBD1. The CDR3 is 14 residues long. Trimming removed 6 bases from V and 6 bases from J; junction bases left unmatched: 6. The chain's CDR3 is CASSSGTGGVEQYF. The CDR3 coding sequence is TGTGCCAGCAGCTCCGGGACAGGGGGCGTCGAGCAGTACTTC.

This clonotype occurred a few times. CDR3 sequence (DNA): TGTGCCAGCAGTTTAGGTGGGGTCGGGGGCCGGCGTTACACCGGGGAGCTGTTTTTT. As protein: CASSLGGVGGRRYTGELFF. The chain combines TRBV12-3 or TRBV12-4 with TRBJ2-2; D tentatively fits TRBD1 or TRBD2 (6 bases each). The CDR3 covers 19 residues. Trimming removed 1 base from V and 3 bases from J, with 21 bases in between.

This chain uses TRBV5-4 with TRBJ1-1, with 9 nucleotides matching TRBD1. Germline V gene data show CDR1 as SGHNT and CDR2 as YYREEE (reference sequence). The V gene end was trimmed by 1 base and the J gene end by 3 bases; junction bases not matched to a gene: 4. The CDR3 sequence is 15 residues long. CDR3 DNA: TGTGCCAGCAGCTTGTTAGACAGGGGGGACACTGAAGCTTTCTTT. Its protein product is CASSLLDRGDTEAFF.

This clonotype was seen at least ten times. The rearrangement joins TRBV12-3 or TRBV12-4 to TRBJ1-2; TRBD1 might be the D (6 bases). The CDR3 runs to 12 residues. Trimming shortened V by 5 bases and J by 8 bases, and 12 bases separated the two germline ends. DNA for the CDR3: TGTGCCAGCAGTCCCGGACAGCCCGGCTACACCTTC. This encodes CASSPGQPGYTF.

There are many counts of this clonotype. The rearrangement uses TRBV12-3 or TRBV12-4 and TRBJ2-5, with a possible D match to TRBD2 (6 bases). The CDR3 is made up of 14 amino acids. V lost 5 bases and J 5 bases, leaving 15 bases between the germline ends. The CDR3 DNA is TGTGCCAGCAGTGACTGGACTCGGGAGGAGACCCAGTACTTC. Translation: CASSDWTREETQYF.